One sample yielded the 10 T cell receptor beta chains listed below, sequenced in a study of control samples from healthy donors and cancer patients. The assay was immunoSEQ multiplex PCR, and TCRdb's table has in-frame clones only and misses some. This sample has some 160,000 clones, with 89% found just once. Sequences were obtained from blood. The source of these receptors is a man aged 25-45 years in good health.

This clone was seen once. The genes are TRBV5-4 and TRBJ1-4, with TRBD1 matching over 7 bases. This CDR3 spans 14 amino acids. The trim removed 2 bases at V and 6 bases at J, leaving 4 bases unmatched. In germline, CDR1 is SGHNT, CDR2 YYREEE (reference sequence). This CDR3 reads CASSFGQDDEKLFF. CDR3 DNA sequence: TGTGCCAGCAGCTTTGGACAGGATGATGAAAAACTGTTTTTT.

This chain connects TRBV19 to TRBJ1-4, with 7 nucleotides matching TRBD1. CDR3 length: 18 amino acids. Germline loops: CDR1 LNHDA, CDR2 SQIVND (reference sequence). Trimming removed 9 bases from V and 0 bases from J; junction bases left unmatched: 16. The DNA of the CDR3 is TGTGCCAGCAATCGACAGGGATCATTTGACGCAACTAATGAAAAACTGTTTTTT. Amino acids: CASNRQGSFDATNEKLFF.

In DNA form, the CDR3 reads TGTGCCAGCAGGGTAAAGTACGAGCAGTACTTC. Translating gives CASRVKYEQYF. The chain joins TRBV2 to TRBJ2-7; no clear D gene. Deletions cut 6 bases from V and 4 bases from J, with 7 bases between. The V gene's germline CDR1 is SNHLY and CDR2 FYNNEI. The CDR3 consists of 11 residues.

The CDR3 here is CASSLGRKNTEAFF. The DNA of the CDR3 is TGTGCCAGCAGCTTGGGACGCAAGAACACTGAAGCTTTCTTT. This chain joins TRBV5-6 and TRBJ1-1; D call uncertain. Trimming pared 0 bases from V and 1 base from J, leaving 7 bases between. From germline, CDR1 is SGHDT and CDR2 YYEEEE. CDR3 length: 14 residues.

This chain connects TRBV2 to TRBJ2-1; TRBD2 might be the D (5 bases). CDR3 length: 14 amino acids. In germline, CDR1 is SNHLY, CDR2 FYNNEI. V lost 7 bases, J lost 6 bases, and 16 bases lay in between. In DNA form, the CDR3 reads TGTGCCAGCAAGGAGGTTCTAGCAGGCAATGAGCAGTTCTTC. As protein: CASKEVLAGNEQFF.

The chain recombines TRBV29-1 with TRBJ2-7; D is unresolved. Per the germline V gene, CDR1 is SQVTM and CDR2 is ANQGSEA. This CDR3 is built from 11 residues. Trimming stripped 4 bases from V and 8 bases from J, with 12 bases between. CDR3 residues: CSVGVVSQQYF. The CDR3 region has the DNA TGCAGCGTTGGGGTTGTTTCCCAGCAGTACTTC.

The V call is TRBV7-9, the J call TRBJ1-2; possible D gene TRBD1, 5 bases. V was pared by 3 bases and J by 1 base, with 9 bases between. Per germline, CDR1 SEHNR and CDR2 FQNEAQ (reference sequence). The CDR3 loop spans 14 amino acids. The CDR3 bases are TGTGCCAGCAGCTTTACAGGAATTAACTATGGCTACACCTTC. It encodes CASSFTGINYGYTF.

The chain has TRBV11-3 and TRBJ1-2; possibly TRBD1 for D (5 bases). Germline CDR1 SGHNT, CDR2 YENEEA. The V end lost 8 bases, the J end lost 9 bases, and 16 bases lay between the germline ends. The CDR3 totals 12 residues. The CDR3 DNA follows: TGTGCCAGCCAACGACTGCGGGACTGCTACACCTTC. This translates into CASQRLRDCYTF.

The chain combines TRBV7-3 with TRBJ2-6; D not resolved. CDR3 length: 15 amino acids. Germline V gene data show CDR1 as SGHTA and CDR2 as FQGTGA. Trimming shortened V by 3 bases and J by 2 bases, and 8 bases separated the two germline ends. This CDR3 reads CASSLNPAGANVLTF. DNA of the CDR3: TGTGCCAGCAGCTTGAACCCTGCTGGGGCCAACGTCCTGACTTTC.

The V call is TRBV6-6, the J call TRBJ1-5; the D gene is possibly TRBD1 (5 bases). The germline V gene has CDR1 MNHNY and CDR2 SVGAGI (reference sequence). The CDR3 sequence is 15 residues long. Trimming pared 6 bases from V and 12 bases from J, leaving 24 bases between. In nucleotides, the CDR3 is TGTGCCAGCAGCCGGACCCAAGGGGTCCGGTGGGGCCAGCATTTT. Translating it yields CASSRTQGVRWGQHF.